The 30 T cell receptor beta chains below were found in one sample sequenced in a study of neurological immune-mediated disorders. The time point denotes: longitudinal time-point 2. Using its own MiXCR run on the 5' RACE reads, TCRdb lists one record per CDR3 protein. This table holds fewer than 40,000 distinct CDR3 sequences, approximately 13% found once. Sequenced input: PBMCs. The receptors were gathered from a woman aged 40 to 50 in good health.

The chain employs TRBV24-1 and TRBJ2-3; D call uncertain. V was cut by 0 bases and J by 4 bases, with 4 bases left in between. The length of the CDR3 is 13 residues. Germline lookup yields CDR1 KGHDR and CDR2 SFDVKD. The CDR3 loop is CATSDLASDTQYF. CDR3 bases: TGTGCCACCAGTGATTTGGCGTCAGATACGCAGTATTTT.

This clonotype was detected ten times or more. This chain uses TRBV29-1 with TRBJ1-6; D remains ambiguous. V was trimmed by 0 bases and J by 7 bases, leaving 7 bases between them. CDR1 is SQVTM and CDR2 is ANQGSEA in the germline V gene. The CDR3 covers 13 residues. The CDR3 loop is CSVEEGGNSPLHF. In DNA, the CDR3 is TGCAGCGTTGAAGAGGGAGGGAATTCACCCCTCCACTTT.

Ten or more counts support this clonotype. The chain combines TRBV12-3 or TRBV12-4 with TRBJ2-3, with 9 bases fitting TRBD2. V shed 3 bases and J 7 bases; nucleotides not matched to a gene: 8. This CDR3 comprises 15 residues. The CDR3 loop is CASSLREGLRYTQYF. The CDR3 nucleotides read TGTGCCAGCAGTTTGCGGGAGGGTCTGAGGTATACGCAGTATTTT.

This clonotype was seen at least ten times. The V and J genes are TRBV5-4 and TRBJ2-3, with 13 positions matching TRBD2. J gave up 3 bases and V 4 bases, and 5 bases lay outside the gene matches. The CDR3 is 16 amino acids. Germline values: CDR1 SGHNT, CDR2 YYREEE (reference sequence). The CDR3: CASSLWTSGRTDTQYF. DNA of the CDR3: TGTGCCAGCAGCCTGTGGACTAGCGGGAGAACAGATACGCAGTATTTT.

CDR3 sequence: CASSIRDRHYEQYF. The CDR3 DNA follows: TGTGCCAGCAGCATAAGGGACAGGCACTACGAGCAGTACTTC. J is TRBJ2-7 and V is TRBV5-5; 8 bases match TRBD1. Per the germline V gene, CDR1 is SGHKS and CDR2 is YYEKEE (reference sequence). The CDR3 totals 14 residues. V shed 4 bases, J shed 3 bases, and the junction held 6 bases outside the gene matches.

This clonotype was seen many times. V and J are TRBV6-5 and TRBJ1-4, with 11 bases matching TRBD1. Per the germline V gene, CDR1 is MNHEY and CDR2 is SVGAGI. The CDR3 loop spans 14 amino acids. The V segment lost 7 bases and the J segment 7 bases; nucleotides outside the gene matches: 5. The CDR3 bases are TGTGCCAGCAAGGGGGGGACAGGGGGTGAAAAACTGTTTTTT. Its protein product is CASKGGTGGEKLFF.

This clonotype is classed as medium-sized (0.01 to 0.1%). The CDR3 DNA sequence: TGTGCCAGCAGCTTAGGTGGGAGCGGGAATGAGCAGTTCTTC. Its translation is CASSLGGSGNEQFF. The chain uses TRBV7-2 and TRBJ2-1; weak D call: TRBD2 (6 bases). The germline V gene encodes CDR1 SGHTA and CDR2 FQGNSA. Between the trimmed V and J ends, which lost 1 base and 7 bases, there was a span of 11 bases. This CDR3 has 14 residues.

V is TRBV12-3 or TRBV12-4 and J is TRBJ2-1, with TRBD1 as a possible D gene (5 bases). This CDR3 region has 16 residues. V lost 2 bases and J 7 bases, leaving 18 bases between the germline ends. The CDR3 region has the DNA TGTGCCAGCAGTTTATTAGGTAGGGGTCAAGGGAATGAGCAGTTCTTC. Amino acid sequence: CASSLLGRGQGNEQFF.

In this sample, this clonotype turned up a few times. This chain uses TRBV7-2 with TRBJ2-2; 7 nucleotides match TRBD1. The junction had 8 bases not matched to a gene; V was cut back by 4 bases and J by 0 bases. The V gene's germline CDR1 is SGHTA and CDR2 FQGNSA. The CDR3 totals 17 residues. CDR3 in amino acids: CASSSKDQGANTGELFF. The CDR3 DNA follows: TGTGCCAGCAGCTCCAAAGATCAGGGGGCGAACACCGGGGAGCTGTTTTTT.

This clonotype was seen ten or more times. This chain joins TRBV5-6 and TRBJ2-7, with 10 bases that match TRBD1. CDR1 and CDR2 (germline): SGHDT, YYEEEE. CDR3 length: 15 amino acids. J was trimmed by 2 bases and V by 4 bases; bases with no gene match: 6. The DNA for the CDR3 is TGTGCCAGCAGCCCGGACAGGGGGTTTGCCTACGAGCAGTACTTC. Translating it yields CASSPDRGFAYEQYF.

This clonotype was seen ten or more times. This sequence joins TRBV12-3 or TRBV12-4 and TRBJ2-3; 10 bases are shared with TRBD1. After removal of 7 bases from V and 4 bases from J, the junction contained 5 bases not matched to a gene. This CDR3 is built from 14 residues. CDR3 nucleotides: TGTGCCAGCACCCAGGGACAGGGGTCAGATACGCAGTATTTT. Its translation: CASTQGQGSDTQYF.

This clonotype came up many times. This chain links TRBV5-1 with TRBJ2-5; D perhaps matches TRBD2 (5 bases). The germline CDR1 and CDR2 sequences are SGHRS and YFSETQ. V lost 7 bases, J lost 5 bases, and 15 bases lay in between. The CDR3 extends over 13 amino acids. CDR3: CASYRDLGETQYF. The CDR3 bases are TGCGCCAGCTACCGGGATCTCGGGGAGACCCAGTACTTC.

This clonotype was recorded at least ten times. This chain joins TRBV9 and TRBJ2-1, with 9 positions matching TRBD2. Germline assignment: CDR1 SGDLS and CDR2 YYNGEE. V lost 4 bases to trimming and J lost 6 bases; unmatched junction nucleotides: 5. The CDR3 sequence is 14 residues long. CDR3 residues: CASSTGLAGNEQFF. DNA of the CDR3: TGTGCCAGCAGCACGGGACTAGCCGGCAATGAGCAGTTCTTC.

This clonotype appeared a few times. J is TRBJ2-5 and V is TRBV5-4; 10 bases fit TRBD2. With V trimmed by 0 bases and J by 3 bases, 5 bases remained unmatched. The CDR3 extends over 16 amino acids. Per the germline V gene, CDR1 is SGHNT and CDR2 is YYREEE (reference sequence). The CDR3 sequence is CASSLEAGGIKETQYF. The CDR3 coding sequence is TGTGCCAGCAGCTTGGAAGCGGGGGGGATTAAAGAGACCCAGTACTTC.

Details on this clonotype: This may come from a read error, since a much larger clone is one base off. The CDR3 is CAIMEQGGNEQYF. CDR3 nucleotides: TGTGCCATCATGGAGCAGGGGGGGAACGAGCAGTACTTC. J is TRBJ2-7 and V is TRBV10-3; D tentatively fits TRBD1 or TRBD2 (7 bases each). Trimming took off 7 bases at V and 5 bases at J, with 15 bases between the two ends. The CDR3 runs 13 residues. Per the germline V gene, CDR1 is ENHRY and CDR2 is SYGVKD.

This clonotype was recorded many times. The gene calls are TRBV12-3 or TRBV12-4 and TRBJ1-2; perhaps TRBD1 as D (6 bases). V was clipped by 5 bases and J by 8 bases, with 15 bases between them. The CDR3 runs 13 residues. CDR3 sequence reads: CASSPARQDGYTF. The CDR3 DNA reads as TGTGCCAGCAGTCCCGCCAGACAGGACGGCTACACCTTC.

This clonotype was observed many times. This chain connects TRBV27 to TRBJ2-7; D is unresolved. The CDR3 is 10 residues long. Trimming stripped 7 bases from V and 5 bases from J, with 6 bases between. Germline V gene sequence: CDR1 MNHEY, CDR2 SMNVEV (reference sequence). Written as DNA, the CDR3 is TGTGCCAGCAATGTGGACGAGCAGTACTTC. Its translation is CASNVDEQYF.

This clonotype was detected many times. This sequence joins TRBV11-2 and TRBJ2-5; D not certain. The CDR3 runs 17 residues. Germline CDR1 is SGHAT and CDR2 is FQNNGV. V was trimmed by 5 bases and J by 0 bases, leaving 19 bases between them. CDR3 protein: CASSARMDVMYQETQYF. CDR3 DNA sequence: TGTGCCAGCAGCGCTCGGATGGACGTTATGTACCAAGAGACCCAGTACTTC.

This chain joins TRBV20-1 and TRBJ2-4; no clear D. V was shortened by 2 bases and J by 0 bases, with 11 bases between the two germline ends. Germline V CDR1 and CDR2: DFQATT, SNEGSKA (reference sequence). The CDR3 is made up of 15 amino acids. The CDR3 nucleotides read TGCAGTGCTAGACCCCCAATCCTAGCCAAAAACATTCAGTACTTC. Protein product: CSARPPILAKNIQYF.

The J gene is TRBJ1-2, the V gene TRBV14; TRBD1 aligns across 7 bases. The V gene end was trimmed by 4 bases and the J gene end by 3 bases; junction bases not matched to a gene: 5. Germline V lookup: CDR1 SGHDN, CDR2 FVKESK. This CDR3 contains 14 residues. CDR3 sequence reads: CASSRTGDHYGYTF. CDR3 in DNA: TGTGCCAGCAGCCGAACAGGGGACCACTATGGCTACACCTTC.

The sample holds many counts of this clonotype. The chain links TRBV4-3 to TRBJ2-7; 7 bases line up with TRBD1. CDR1 and CDR2 from the germline V gene are LGHNA and YSLEER. The CDR3 consists of 14 residues. V was pared by 8 bases and J by 0 bases, with 7 bases of the junction left unmatched. CDR3 protein: CASRSDRFSYEQYF. For the CDR3, the DNA is TGCGCCAGCCGATCGGACAGGTTCTCCTACGAGCAGTACTTC.

This clonotype was found many times. The rearrangement joins TRBV5-1 to TRBJ2-7; 8 bases agree with TRBD1. With V trimmed by 6 bases and J by 2 bases, 10 bases remained unmatched. Germline values: CDR1 SGHRS, CDR2 YFSETQ. The CDR3 consists of 15 residues. CDR3 sequence reads: CASKRTGMNTYEQYF. In DNA form, the CDR3 reads TGCGCCAGCAAAAGGACAGGGATGAACACCTACGAGCAGTACTTC.

This clonotype has only a few counts. This chain uses TRBV18 with TRBJ1-1, with 8 bases lining up with TRBD1. Germline V lookup: CDR1 KGHSH, CDR2 LQKENI. CDR3 length: 15 amino acids. V was pared by 4 bases and J by 5 bases, with 9 bases of the junction left unmatched. The DNA for the CDR3 is TGTGCCAGCTCACTTGAGCAGGGGACAGGAACTGAAGCTTTCTTT. This sequence encodes CASSLEQGTGTEAFF.

This clonotype showed up many times. The chain employs TRBV5-1 and TRBJ1-4; TRBD1 might be the D (5 bases). The CDR3 loop spans 15 amino acids. Germline-derived CDR1 and CDR2 are SGHRS and YFSETQ. V was clipped by 1 base and J by 3 bases, with 10 bases between them. The CDR3: CASSLWAGSNEKLFF. The CDR3 DNA is TGCGCCAGCAGCTTGTGGGCAGGGTCTAATGAAAAACTGTTTTTT.

This clonotype is labeled medium-sized (0.01 to 0.1%). The chain is built from TRBV4-2 and TRBJ2-7; 8 nucleotides agree with TRBD1. The CDR3 totals 17 residues. Germline CDR1 is LGHNA and CDR2 is YNFKEQ. J gave up 4 bases and V 4 bases, and 15 bases lay outside the gene matches. The CDR3 DNA sequence: TGTGCCAGCAGCCCGGAGGTGCGGACAGGGACGATGTACGAGCAGTACTTC. Translation gives CASSPEVRTGTMYEQYF.

This clonotype was seen many times. This sequence joins TRBV5-5 and TRBJ1-2; D is undetermined. Trimming removed 5 bases at V and 0 bases at J, with 8 bases between. Germline V gene data show CDR1 as SGHKS and CDR2 as YYEKEE (reference sequence). The CDR3 runs to 13 residues. In nucleotides, the CDR3 is TGTGCCAGCAGAAAAGGGCCTAACTATGGCTACACCTTC. This sequence encodes CASRKGPNYGYTF. The full variable domain, in which reference TRBV5-5 and TRBJ1-2 provide the parts outside the CDR3, is DAGVTQSPTHLIKTRGQQVTLRCSPISGHKSVSWYQQVLGQGPQFIFQYYEKEERGRGNFPDRFSARQFPNYSSELNVNALLLGDSALYLCASRKGPNYGYTFGSGTRLTVV.

This clonotype was seen many times. This chain joins TRBV29-1 and TRBJ2-2; the D is unclear. The CDR3 extends over 12 amino acids. In germline, CDR1 is SQVTM, CDR2 ANQGSEA. The germline V and J ends were trimmed by 2 bases and 5 bases, with 6 bases remaining between them. CDR3 DNA: TGCAGCGTTGAACCCCTTACCGGGGAGCTGTTTTTT. This translates into CSVEPLTGELFF.

There are many counts of this clonotype. The chain has TRBV7-2 and TRBJ1-1; TRBD1 matches at 9 bases. The germline V gene has CDR1 SGHTA and CDR2 FQGNSA. V shed 5 bases, J shed 2 bases, and the junction held 6 bases outside the gene matches. CDR3 length: 15 residues. The CDR3 protein is CASSGRTGANTEAFF. CDR3 nucleotides: TGTGCCAGCAGCGGGCGGACAGGGGCCAACACTGAAGCTTTCTTT.

This clonotype has a count of ten or more. The rearrangement uses TRBV6-2 or TRBV6-3 and TRBJ2-2; no clear D. Germline values: CDR1 MNHEY, CDR2 SVGEGT. This CDR3 contains 12 residues. With 5 bases removed from V and 7 bases from J, the gap between germline ends came to 8 bases. The CDR3: CASSNFGGELFF. The CDR3 DNA reads TGTGCCAGCAGTAACTTTGGCGGGGAGCTGTTTTTT.

This clonotype was counted at least ten times. The rearrangement links TRBV29-1 to TRBJ2-7, with TRBD2 matching over 7 bases. Germline V gene lookup returns CDR1 SQVTM and CDR2 ANQGSEA. The CDR3 has 14 residues. V lost 6 bases to trimming and J lost 0 bases; unmatched junction nucleotides: 8. This CDR3 is CSVWEGRSSYEQYF. The CDR3 region has the DNA TGCAGCGTCTGGGAGGGACGGTCCTCCTACGAGCAGTACTTC.